Listed below are T cell receptor beta chains from one sample, sequenced in a study of blood T cell repertoires in COVID-19. Assay used: immunoSEQ multiplex PCR; TCRdb lists only in-frame clones, some missing. The sample has 150,000 or so clones, 80% to 90% seen once; the top ten hold about 1.6%. The sample comprised peripheral blood. These receptors came from a woman in her forties or fifties with acute or convalescent COVID-19. Each CDR3 is given with its conserved first and last residue. The order of the fields is V gene, J gene, CDR3 protein.

V: TRBV24-1; J: TRBJ1-1; CDR3: CATTRVEDTEAFF
V: TRBV6-2/TRBV6-3; J: TRBJ2-2; CDR3: CASSFSDPLVELFF
V: TRBV5-1; J: TRBJ1-5; CDR3: CASSDGGPNQPQHF
V: TRBV19; J: TRBJ1-4; CDR3: CASSNGATNEKLFF
V: TRBV9; J: TRBJ1-6; CDR3: CASSALDRGLDSPLHF
V: TRBV5-4; J: TRBJ1-1; CDR3: CASTDRGRGYGTEAFF
V: TRBV6-5; J: TRBJ2-5; CDR3: CASSNDRGGETQYF
V: TRBV2; J: TRBJ2-1; CDR3: CASGKRAQSEEQFF
V: TRBV13; J: TRBJ2-7; CDR3: CASSFGALEQYF
V: TRBV20-1; J: TRBJ2-5; CDR3: CSASGTSTGETQYF
V: TRBV5-1; J: TRBJ2-1; CDR3: CASSLRLADDEQFF
V: TRBV7-8; J: TRBJ2-7; CDR3: CASSFSGLAGGYEQYF
V: TRBV19; J: TRBJ2-2; CDR3: CASTRRPNTGELFF
V: TRBV5-5; J: TRBJ1-5; CDR3: CASSIEGGMSNQPQHF
V: TRBV10-1; J: TRBJ1-2; CDR3: CASSGVTAGLDGGRTYGYTF
V: TRBV12-3/TRBV12-4; J: TRBJ2-2; CDR3: CASSRDSRELFF
V: TRBV10-3; J: TRBJ1-5; CDR3: CAISEGTGLSQPQHF
V: TRBV27; J: TRBJ2-1; CDR3: CASRGGNEQFF
V: TRBV9; J: TRBJ2-1; CDR3: CASSARAGNNEQFF
V: TRBV6-4; J: TRBJ2-7; CDR3: CASSRSSGGAHYEQYF
V: TRBV6-2/TRBV6-3; J: TRBJ2-3; CDR3: CASSYSTDPGLPTDTQYF
V: TRBV23-1; J: TRBJ2-5; CDR3: CASHGVAGVQTQYF
V: TRBV5-1; J: TRBJ1-2; CDR3: CASTQGGGNYGYTF
V: TRBV19; J: TRBJ2-1; CDR3: CASSYSGSSYNEQFF